Listed below are T cell receptor beta chains from one sample, sequenced in a study of Graves' ophthalmopathy and Graves' hyperthyroidism. TCRdb processed the multiplex PCR reads anew with MiXCR; each CDR3 protein has one entry. The sample contains more than 1,000,000 distinct CDR3 sequences, approximately 35% of which appear only once. Sequenced sample: peripheral blood or thyroid tissue (not recorded which). The receptors here all came from an adult man with Graves' hyperthyroidism. CDR3s include the opening cysteine and the closing phenylalanine or tryptophan. Fields, in order: D gene, V gene, J gene, clone size, CDR3 DNA, CDR3 protein. A D gene is named only where the DNA matches it firmly. For some rows the clone size is stated as once, few or many, or as a class when expanded; others skip it.

d_call: TRBD1; v_call: TRBV7-9; j_call: TRBJ1-2; clone_size: -; cdr3_nt: TGTGCCAGCAGCTTAGAGGGACAGGGGGCGAGAGGCTACACCTTC; cdr3_aa: CASSLEGQGARGYTF
d_call: TRBD1; v_call: TRBV14; j_call: TRBJ1-1; clone_size: -; cdr3_nt: TGTGCCAGCAGCCCACAGGGGCAGGGGAACACTGAAGCTTTCTTT; cdr3_aa: CASSPQGQGNTEAFF
d_call: -; v_call: TRBV5-4; j_call: TRBJ1-6; clone_size: -; cdr3_nt: TGTGCCAGCACTCGGACAGCCTATAATTCACCCCTCCACTTT; cdr3_aa: CASTRTAYNSPLHF
d_call: TRBD1; v_call: TRBV20-1; j_call: TRBJ1-4; clone_size: many; cdr3_nt: TGCAGTGCTAGACCCACGACAGGGGACGAAAAACTGTTTTTT; cdr3_aa: CSARPTTGDEKLFF
d_call: -; v_call: TRBV6-5; j_call: TRBJ1-6; clone_size: many; cdr3_nt: TGTGCCAGCAGTTACGGGACACCAAATTCACCCCTCCACTTT; cdr3_aa: CASSYGTPNSPLHF
d_call: -; v_call: TRBV20-1; j_call: TRBJ2-5; clone_size: few; cdr3_nt: TGCAGTGCCCCGACAGCTAACCTACAAGAGACCCAGTACTTC; cdr3_aa: CSAPTANLQETQYF
d_call: -; v_call: TRBV29-1; j_call: TRBJ1-1; clone_size: -; cdr3_nt: TGCAGCGTCCCTTCTTCGTTGTCCCCCCCACAAGCTTTCTTT; cdr3_aa: CSVPSSLSPPQAFF
d_call: -; v_call: TRBV29-1; j_call: TRBJ1-1; clone_size: -; cdr3_nt: TGCAGCGTTGTGTCTGGCGCGGGGGGTGGGATTTCGACTGAAGCTTTCTTT; cdr3_aa: CSVVSGAGGGISTEAFF
d_call: -; v_call: TRBV29-1; j_call: TRBJ1-3; clone_size: -; cdr3_nt: TGCAGCGTTGATCGGGGATACGGGCTGAACACCATATATTTT; cdr3_aa: CSVDRGYGLNTIYF
d_call: -; v_call: TRBV19; j_call: TRBJ1-2; clone_size: many; cdr3_nt: TGTGCCAGTAGTGCGGGACGGACGGTTCTCGCTGGCTATGGCTACACCTTC; cdr3_aa: CASSAGRTVLAGYGYTF
d_call: -; v_call: TRBV20-1; j_call: TRBJ1-2; clone_size: many; cdr3_nt: TGCAGTGCTAGAGATTCTACAGGGCCGGTGGGTGGCTACACCTTC; cdr3_aa: CSARDSTGPVGGYTF
d_call: -; v_call: TRBV5-6; j_call: TRBJ1-6; clone_size: many; cdr3_nt: TGTGCCAGCAGCTTGGCGGGACACCTGAATTCACCCCTCCACTTT; cdr3_aa: CASSLAGHLNSPLHF
d_call: -; v_call: TRBV7-2; j_call: TRBJ2-7; clone_size: few; cdr3_nt: TGTGCCAGCAGCAATAGTCGTAAGACAGAGAGCTCCTACGAGCAGTACTTC; cdr3_aa: CASSNSRKTESSYEQYF
d_call: -; v_call: TRBV6-2/TRBV6-3; j_call: TRBJ1-5; clone_size: -; cdr3_nt: TGTGCCAGCAGTTACGGGGACGGCAATCAGCCCCAGCATTTT; cdr3_aa: CASSYGDGNQPQHF
d_call: -; v_call: TRBV18; j_call: TRBJ1-1; clone_size: -; cdr3_nt: TGTGCCAGCTCGCCGGTCTTTGGGGGTAACACTGAAGCTTTCTTT; cdr3_aa: CASSPVFGGNTEAFF
d_call: -; v_call: TRBV9; j_call: TRBJ2-7; clone_size: few; cdr3_nt: TGTGCCAGCAGTCTAGAGGGAGCGGCTATTTACGAGCAGTACTTC; cdr3_aa: CASSLEGAAIYEQYF